This paragraph covers one TCR beta chain sequence. Its target is not known. The data are from a study of blood T cells in healthy people across ages. Study-level information: About one barcoded TCR beta cDNA was captured per two T cells.

Whole-study results and caveats: Long-lived donors exceeded aged donors in naive CD4+ cells and diversity.

The CDR3 totals 13 residues. Between the trimmed V and J ends, which lost 4 bases and 4 bases, there was a span of 10 bases. CDR1 is MNHEY and CDR2 is SVGAGI in the germline V gene. Alongside a J-beta primer mix, a sample-barcoded 5' primer served in a second PCR lasting roughly 7 to 12 cycles. A template-switch adaptor with 12 random nucleotides tagged each cDNA molecule. TCRdb reprocessed the 5' RACE reads with MiXCR, giving one entry per CDR3 protein. This table has over 700,000 distinct CDR3 sequences, about 55% appearing once. This chain connects TRBV6-5 to TRBJ1-2; D call uncertain. Source material: blood. The TCR sequence derives from a man older than 75 in good health. CDR3 DNA: TGTGCCAGCAGTTCCCGGCTTGGCTATGGCTACACCTTC. Protein: CASSSRLGYGYTF.